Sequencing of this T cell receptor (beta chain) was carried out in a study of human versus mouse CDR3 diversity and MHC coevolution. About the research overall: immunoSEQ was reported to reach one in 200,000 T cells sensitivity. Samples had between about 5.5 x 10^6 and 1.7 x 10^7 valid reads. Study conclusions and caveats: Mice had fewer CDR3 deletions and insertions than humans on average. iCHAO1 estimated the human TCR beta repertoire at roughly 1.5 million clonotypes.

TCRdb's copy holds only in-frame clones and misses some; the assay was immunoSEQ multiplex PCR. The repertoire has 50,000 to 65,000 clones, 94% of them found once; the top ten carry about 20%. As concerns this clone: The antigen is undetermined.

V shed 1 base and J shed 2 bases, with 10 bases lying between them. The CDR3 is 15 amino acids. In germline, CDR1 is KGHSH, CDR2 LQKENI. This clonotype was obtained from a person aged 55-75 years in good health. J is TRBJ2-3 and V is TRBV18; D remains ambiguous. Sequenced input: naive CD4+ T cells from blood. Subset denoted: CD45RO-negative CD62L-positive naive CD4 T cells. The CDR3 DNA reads TGTGCCAGCTCACCACGTTCACAGTCCACAGATACGCAGTATTTT. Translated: CASSPRSQSTDTQYF.